This TCR beta chain came from a study of tumour-infiltrating T cells in Burkitt lymphoma (dated by TCRdb to the early 2020s). Background on the whole study: When TCR repertoire data were correlated with clinical outcome, productive clonality turned out to predict both overall and progression-free survival, independent of established prognosticators, age at diagnosis among them.

Relative to germline, V is 8 bases shorter and J is 7 bases shorter, with 6 bases between their ends. From its cysteine to its phenylalanine, the CDR3 spans 10 amino acids. Just CDR3 DNA is preserved here, 30 bases in frame from base 1. CDR1 and CDR2, per the germline V gene, are MNHEY and SVGAGI. On this clone: Its antigen remains undetermined. Base qualities are not recorded, but no much larger clone differs from it by a single base.

Library preparation employed the immunoSEQ multiplex PCR assay. In its TCRdb copy, this immuneACCESS table keeps in-frame sequences only and misses some clones. Where compared with another copy, unresolved V genes explain less than half of these, and the others have no known cause. The sample yields about 2,100 clones; approximately 75% were counted once. In total, the top ten clones hold around a fifth of the sample. Recombination linked TRBV6-5 to TRBJ1-5; the D gene assignment is ambiguous. This sequence was found in a human donor with diffuse large B-cell lymphoma. The sample comprised tumor tissue. The CDR3 sequence is CASGGQPQHF. At the DNA level, the sequence is TGTGCCAGCGGCGGCCAGCCCCAGCATTTT.